This TCR beta chain was captured by sequencing in a study of shared clonotypes between healthy human individuals. Study-wide points: Tissues were not sampled, only blood, and their repertoires likely differ. On the whole, naive subsets had larger estimated richness than memory subsets had.

In the CD4+ fraction, cells were divided into CD45RA+ naive and CD45RA-negative memory subsets. Trimming shortened V by 3 bases and J by 3 bases, and 9 bases separated the two germline ends. Germline CDR1 and CDR2: MGHDK and SYGVNS. The CDR3 contains 13 residues. The assay was immunoSEQ multiplex PCR, and TCRdb's table has in-frame clones only and misses some. This table has about 1.5 million clones, 95% to 99% appearing once. For this clone: Its specificity is not known.

The sample comprised naive CD4+ T cells sorted from blood. Subset meaning: CD45RA+ positively selected. The chain employs TRBV25-1 and TRBJ2-7, with no clear D. The source of this sequence is a man younger than 40 in good health. The chain's CDR3 is CASSESLRYEQYF. CDR3 in DNA: TGTGCCAGCAGTGAGTCTCTACGCTACGAGCAGTACTTC.